What follows is one T cell receptor (beta chain) and its context. This sample was taken from a study of blood T cell repertoires in COVID-19. Study in general: The study drew acute and convalescent COVID-19 samples from the United States, Italy and Spain. PBMCs, B-cell-depleted T cells, or T cells were the source of the cDNA or gDNA that made up the material.

CDR1 and CDR2 (germline): SGHTA, FQGTGA. This CDR3 region has 12 residues. Trimming shortened V by 3 bases and J by 5 bases, and 7 bases separated the two germline ends. In the source study's methods: From reference gene primer amplification, estimates of nucleated cell counts were derived. Libraries were prepared by immunoSEQ multiplex PCR; TCRdb keeps only in-frame clonotypes and omits some of them. That table supplies the V and J calls and clone size; D and trimming were determined from the DNA. The sample holds around 230,000 clones, 83% seen once. The origin of this receptor is a woman in her sixties or seventies with active or convalescent COVID-19. Sequencing was done on a sample of peripheral blood. V gene TRBV7-3 combines with J gene TRBJ2-5; tentative D call: TRBD2 (6 bases). The CDR3 here is CASSLSGETQYF. In DNA form, the CDR3 reads TGTGCCAGCAGCTTGAGCGGGGAGACCCAGTACTTC.